Presented here are 23 T cell receptor beta chains from one specimen sequenced in a study of blood T cells in healthy people across ages. Together with a sample-barcoded 5' primer, a J-beta primer mix was included in a second PCR lasting about 7 to 12 cycles. TCRdb analysed the 5' RACE reads with MiXCR anew, one entry per CDR3 protein. The data show some 700,000 distinct CDR3 sequences, around 46% seen once. Specimen: blood. These receptors all come from a woman aged 55-69 years in good health.

CDR3 in amino acids: CASSPPNDENSPLHF. The DNA of the CDR3 is TGTGCCAGCTCACCACCGAACGACGAGAATTCACCCCTCCACTTT. The rearrangement links TRBV18 to TRBJ1-6, with no clear D. This CDR3 has 15 residues. Germline loops: CDR1 KGHSH, CDR2 LQKENI. The ends were cut back, 0 bases at V and 7 bases at J, with 10 bases in the middle.

The chain uses TRBV29-1 and TRBJ2-7, with 10 bases identical to TRBD1. The ends lost 6 bases at V and 0 bases at J; junction bases unmatched: 5. CDR3 length equals 14 residues. CDR1 is SQVTM, CDR2 ANQGSEA, per germline. The DNA for the CDR3 is TGCAGCGTGCTGACAGGGGGCAGCTCCTACGAGCAGTACTTC. This encodes CSVLTGGSSYEQYF.

This clonotype has a handful of counts. CDR3 nucleotide sequence: TGTGCCAGCAGCTCCGCAGGGACTAGGGGCACAGATACGCAGTATTTT. Its protein is CASSSAGTRGTDTQYF. This chain links TRBV7-2 with TRBJ2-3; 8 positions match TRBD2. This CDR3 region has 16 residues. Losses at the gene ends were 4 bases for V and 1 base for J; bases not matched to a gene: 7. Germline V gene data show CDR1 as SGHTA and CDR2 as FQGNSA.

This clonotype showed up many times. The genes are TRBV27 and TRBJ2-5; tentatively, D is TRBD1 (6 bases). The germline V gene has CDR1 MNHEY and CDR2 SMNVEV (reference sequence). The CDR3 has 12 amino acids. Trimming cost V 4 bases and J 5 bases, with 8 bases left between them. The CDR3 nucleotides read TGTGCCAGCAGTTCCCAGGGGGAGACCCAGTACTTC. It specifies CASSSQGETQYF.

The J gene is TRBJ1-4, the V gene TRBV6-1; D possibly corresponds to TRBD1 (5 bases). V was cut by 6 bases and J by 2 bases, with 10 bases left in between. The CDR3 length is 14 residues. Germline-derived CDR1 and CDR2 are MNHNS and SASEGT. Here the CDR3 reads CASRMRGTNEKLFF. The CDR3, as DNA: TGTGCCAGCAGGATGCGGGGGACTAATGAAAAACTGTTTTTT.

This chain uses TRBV12-3 or TRBV12-4 with TRBJ1-4; no reliable D call. The V end lost 1 base, the J end lost 5 bases, and 11 bases lay between the germline ends. The CDR3 is made up of 15 amino acids. The CDR3 region is CASSLEGLQNEKLFF. CDR3 DNA: TGTGCCAGCAGTTTAGAAGGACTTCAAAATGAAAAACTGTTTTTT.

This clonotype has a handful of counts. The chain joins TRBV6-1 to TRBJ1-2; TRBD1 matches 7 bases. CDR3 length: 14 residues. Germline V gives CDR1 MNHNS, CDR2 SASEGT. V shed 7 bases and J 0 bases; nucleotides not matched to a gene: 5. As DNA, the CDR3 is TGTGCCAGCATTACAGGGGCGCCTAACTATGGCTACACCTTC. Protein product: CASITGAPNYGYTF.

This clonotype has only a few counts. The V gene is TRBV24-1, the J gene TRBJ1-5; D might be TRBD1 (6 bases). There are 13 residues in the CDR3. Trimming removed 4 bases at V and 4 bases at J, with 7 bases between. Germline CDR1 is KGHDR and CDR2 is SFDVKD. CDR3 region: CATSEDSNQPQHF. CDR3 nucleotide sequence: TGTGCCACCAGTGAGGACAGTAATCAGCCCCAGCATTTT.

This rearrangement joins TRBV29-1 to TRBJ2-7; D ambiguous. This CDR3 is built from 15 residues. CDR1 and CDR2 from the germline V gene are SQVTM and ANQGSEA. The V end was cut by 7 bases, the J end by 0 bases, with 19 bases between. Here the CDR3 DNA reads TGCAGCGCCTGGACCCTCCAGGCTAGCTCCTACGAGCAGTACTTC. Its protein is CSAWTLQASSYEQYF.

The rearrangement joins TRBV27 to TRBJ2-1; D ambiguous. Trimming removed 1 base at V and 4 bases at J, with 5 bases between. CDR1 is MNHEY, CDR2 SMNVEV, per germline (reference sequence). CDR3 length: 13 amino acids. CDR3 DNA sequence: TGTGCCAGCAGTTTATATGCTTACAATGAGCAGTTCTTC. Amino acid sequence: CASSLYAYNEQFF.

The table lists this clonotype with many counts. The rearrangement joins TRBV28 to TRBJ1-2; D possibly corresponds to TRBD1 (6 bases). V lost 1 base and J 2 bases, leaving 8 bases between the germline ends. The CDR3 extends over 14 amino acids. CDR1 is MDHEN, CDR2 SYDVKM, per germline. This CDR3 is CASSLSQGNYGYTF. CDR3 in DNA: TGTGCCAGCAGTTTATCCCAGGGGAACTATGGCTACACCTTC.

This clonotype was counted ten times or more. This chain uses TRBV11-2 with TRBJ1-1; 9 bases match TRBD1. Per the germline V gene, CDR1 is SGHAT and CDR2 is FQNNGV. J was trimmed by 4 bases and V by 2 bases; bases with no gene match: 8. The CDR3 totals 16 residues. In nucleotides, the CDR3 is TGTGCCAGCAGCTTATTCACAGGGGGCATCCCCACTGAAGCTTTCTTT. Translating it yields CASSLFTGGIPTEAFF.

This clonotype was detected only a few times. CDR3 nucleotide sequence: TGCAGCGCACAGGGACTAGCGGGTATCTACGAGCAGTACTTC. The encoded protein is CSAQGLAGIYEQYF. This chain links TRBV29-1 with TRBJ2-7; TRBD2 agrees at 12 bases. This CDR3 spans 14 amino acids. Germline CDR1 and CDR2: SQVTM and ANQGSEA. J gave up 3 bases and V 7 bases, and 7 bases lay outside the gene matches.

This chain links TRBV6-6 with TRBJ1-2; 9 bases agree with TRBD1. V was clipped by 6 bases and J by 0 bases; unmatched bases: 5. Per the germline V gene, CDR1 is MNHNY and CDR2 is SVGAGI (reference sequence). CDR3 length: 15 residues. The CDR3 region has the DNA TGTGCCAGCAGGGGACAGGGCCCATCTAACTATGGCTACACCTTC. As protein: CASRGQGPSNYGYTF.

This clonotype was found many times. The chain carries TRBV5-1 and TRBJ2-3; 8 bases match TRBD1. Trimming at V came to 4 bases and at J to 3 bases, leaving 13 bases not matched to a gene. CDR3 length: 17 residues. CDR1 is SGHRS, CDR2 YFSETQ, per germline. The DNA of the CDR3 is TGCGCCAGCAGCCCAAACCCGACTGGGGACAGGACAGATACGCAGTATTTT. Translation: CASSPNPTGDRTDTQYF.

The sample holds a few counts of this clonotype. The J gene is TRBJ1-6, the V gene TRBV9, with D unresolved. Per germline, CDR1 SGDLS and CDR2 YYNGEE. The CDR3 runs 15 residues. Trimming took 3 bases from V and 0 from J, leaving 7 bases between them. The CDR3, as DNA: TGTGCCAGCAGCGGGGGAAGCTCCTATAATTCACCCCTCCACTTT. As protein: CASSGGSSYNSPLHF.

A word on this clonotype: This may come from a read error, since a much larger clone is one base off. The rearrangement links TRBV12-3 or TRBV12-4 to TRBJ2-5, with 8 positions matching TRBD2. The J segment lost 6 bases and the V segment lost 3 bases, leaving 9 bases of the junction unmatched. The CDR3 has 15 residues. CDR3 loop: CASSFGRAGEKTQYF. The CDR3 coding sequence is TGTGCCAGCAGTTTCGGTCGAGCGGGGGAGAAGACCCAGTACTTC.

The chain joins TRBV12-3 or TRBV12-4 to TRBJ2-5, with 8 bases lining up with TRBD1. The tail of the sequence fits TRBJ2-7 better, so the J call may be wrong. The CDR3 length is 16 residues. The CDR3 DNA sequence: TGTGCCAGCAGTTATGGACAGGGCCGAAATATCTACGAGCAGTACTTC. Encoded protein: CASSYGQGRNIYEQYF.

J is TRBJ1-6 and V is TRBV28; D is unclear. Germline CDR1 is MDHEN and CDR2 is SYDVKM. CDR3 length: 15 residues. V was cut by 2 bases and J by 5 bases, with 10 bases left in between. Here the CDR3 reads CASSLMAFNNSPLHF. CDR3 sequence (DNA): TGTGCCAGCAGTTTAATGGCTTTCAATAATTCACCCCTCCACTTT.

The chain joins TRBV11-2 to TRBJ2-1; D gene unclear. Germline V gene data show CDR1 as SGHAT and CDR2 as FQNNGV. This CDR3 contains 15 residues. Trimming took off 1 base at V and 8 bases at J, with 15 bases between the two ends. The DNA for the CDR3 is TGTGCCAGCAGCTTAGGAGATTTAGGGATGGATGAGCAGTTCTTC. Amino acids: CASSLGDLGMDEQFF. Complete variable domain (other parts from reference TRBV11-2 and TRBJ2-1): EAGVAQSPRYKIIEKRQSVAFWCNPISGHATLYWYQQILGQGPKLLIQFQNNGVVDDSQLPKDRFSAERLKGVDSTLKIQPAKLEDSAVYLCASSLGDLGMDEQFFGPGTRLTVL.

In the case of this clonotype: This clone may be a read error of a much larger clone one base away. The chain is built from TRBV7-8 and TRBJ2-5; D gene ambiguous. Germline lookup yields CDR1 SGHVS and CDR2 FQNEAQ. Trimming removed 10 bases from V and 11 bases from J, with 20 bases in between. The CDR3 spans 12 residues. For the CDR3, the DNA is TGTGCCAACAGACAAGTGGGGAATGAGCAGTACTTC. Amino acids: CANRQVGNEQYF.

In regard to this clonotype: This may arise from a read error, as a much more abundant clone is one base away. This rearrangement joins TRBV20-1 to TRBJ1-2, with D unclear. V was clipped by 6 bases and J by 2 bases, with 10 bases between them. CDR3 length equals 12 residues. From germline, CDR1 is DFQATT and CDR2 SNEGSKA (reference sequence). The CDR3 DNA reads as TGCAGTGCAGCTCAAGAGAACTATGGCTACACCTTC. Amino acids: CSAAQENYGYTF.

In this sample, this clonotype turned up many times. This chain links TRBV12-3 or TRBV12-4 with TRBJ1-5; D unresolved. There are 14 residues in the CDR3. With 3 bases removed from V and 2 bases from J, the gap between germline ends came to 8 bases. The CDR3 nucleotides are TGTGCCAGCAGTTTGACGGGAGGCAATCAGCCCCAGCATTTT. Protein: CASSLTGGNQPQHF.